These 8 T cell receptor beta chains originate from one sample sequenced in a study of identical twins. TCRdb independently ran MiXCR on the 5' RACE reads; one entry per CDR3 protein. The sample contains 350,000 to 600,000 distinct CDR3 sequences, around 14% of which appear only once. The sample also formed part of further work on yellow fever vaccine responses in identical twins.

The sample comprised CD4+ T cells sorted from blood. These TCRs come from a woman in her late teens or twenties in good health.

This clonotype was picked up many times. The chain has TRBV7-2 and TRBJ2-7; D is perhaps TRBD2 (5 bases). The V gene lost 6 bases and the J gene lost 6 bases, with 15 bases spanning the gap. CDR3 length: 13 residues. CDR1 is SGHTA, CDR2 FQGNSA, per germline. CDR3 residues: CASRPTSLGEQYF. As DNA, the CDR3 is TGTGCCAGCAGACCCACTAGTTTGGGCGAGCAGTACTTC. The full variable domain, with the rest looked up from reference TRBV7-2 and TRBJ2-7, is GAGVSQSPSNKVTEKGKDVELRCDPISGHTALYWYRQSLGQGLEFLIYFQGNSAPDKSGLPSDRFSAERTGGSVSTLTIQRTQQEDSAVYLCASRPTSLGEQYFGPGTRLTVT.

This clonotype was found many times. The V and J genes are TRBV7-3 and TRBJ2-1; a weak D match, TRBD2 (5 bases). The ends were cut back, 0 bases at V and 10 bases at J, with 10 bases in the middle. CDR1 and CDR2 (germline): SGHTA, FQGTGA. The CDR3 has 13 residues. The CDR3 DNA follows: TGTGCCAGCAGCTTAACGCTCCGGGGAGAGCAGTTCTTC. Translated: CASSLTLRGEQFF.

The sample holds a few counts of this clonotype. The chain has TRBV6-2 or TRBV6-3 and TRBJ2-3; tentative D call: TRBD2 (5 bases). Trimming left V 2 bases short and J 3 bases short, with 12 bases between. The germline gives CDR1 MNHEY, CDR2 SVGEGT. The CDR3 is 15 amino acids. The CDR3 is CASSYGFSATDTQYF. CDR3 DNA: TGTGCCAGCAGTTACGGGTTTAGCGCGACAGATACGCAGTATTTT.

The rearrangement joins TRBV9 to TRBJ2-2, with D perhaps TRBD1 or TRBD2 (6 bases each). CDR1 is SGDLS, CDR2 YYNGEE, per germline. The V and J ends lost 2 bases and 3 bases respectively, with 11 bases between them. CDR3 length: 15 residues. The CDR3 bases are TGTGCCAGCAGCGTTGGGGGGCAACACACCGGGGAGCTGTTTTTT. Its translation is CASSVGGQHTGELFF. The full variable domain, with the rest looked up from reference TRBV9 and TRBJ2-2, is DSGVTQTPKHLITATGQRVTLRCSPRSGDLSVYWYQQSLDQGLQFLIQYYNGEERAKGNILERFSAQQFPDLHSELNLSSLELGDSALYFCASSVGGQHTGELFFGEGSRLTVL.

The chain has TRBV20-1 and TRBJ2-3; possibly TRBD1 for D (6 bases). Looked up from germline, CDR1 is DFQATT and CDR2 is SNEGSKA (reference sequence). The CDR3 runs to 13 residues. Trimming shortened V by 3 bases and J by 3 bases, and 10 bases separated the two germline ends. The chain's CDR3 is CSAREDRTDTQYF. CDR3 bases: TGCAGTGCTAGGGAAGACAGGACAGATACGCAGTATTTT.

The CDR3 sequence is CSASRRFSTSTDTQYF. The CDR3 DNA is TGCAGTGCTAGCCGCCGTTTCTCTACTAGCACAGATACGCAGTATTTT. The chain combines TRBV20-1 with TRBJ2-3; D is undetermined. V lost 3 bases, J lost 0 bases, and 16 bases lay in between. The CDR3 contains 16 residues. Per germline, CDR1 DFQATT and CDR2 SNEGSKA (reference sequence).

V usage is TRBV7-9 and J usage is TRBJ1-3; D not resolved. The CDR3 has 15 amino acids. From germline, CDR1 is SEHNR and CDR2 FQNEAQ (reference sequence). V dropped 1 base and J dropped 0 bases, with 7 bases sitting between them. CDR3: CASSLGGRSGNTIYF. The CDR3 DNA sequence: TGTGCCAGCAGCTTAGGAGGTCGCTCTGGAAACACCATATATTTT.

The V gene is TRBV20-1, the J gene TRBJ2-1; 13 bases are shared with TRBD2. V shed 1 base, J shed 9 bases, and the junction held 6 bases outside the gene matches. The CDR3 contains 15 residues. Per germline, CDR1 DFQATT and CDR2 SNEGSKA (reference sequence). The CDR3 loop is CSARAGTSGNLEQFF. In DNA form, the CDR3 reads TGCAGTGCTAGAGCCGGGACTAGCGGGAATCTTGAGCAGTTCTTC.